These 8 T cell receptor beta chains were all obtained from the same sample, sequenced in a study of response to subunit inactivated influenza vaccine. TCRdb reprocessed the RT-PCR reads with MiXCR, giving one entry per CDR3 protein. The data show 750,000 to 850,000 distinct CDR3 sequences, under 20% seen once. Sequenced material: PBMCs from blood, taken 5 to 6 days after vaccination. All receptors come from a man in his fifties or sixties who received an inactivated influenza vaccine.

With respect to this clonotype: One junction end does not reproduce the germline sequence, and a read error may be involved. V usage is TRBV5-1 and J usage is TRBJ2-2, with D unclear. The CDR3 spans 16 residues. CDR1 is SGHRS and CDR2 is YFSETQ in the germline V gene. DNA for the CDR3: TGCGCCAGCAGCATCCTGACGGCCCTGAACCCCGGGGAGCTGTTTTTT. Protein product: CASSILTALNPGELFF.

This chain uses TRBV7-2 with TRBJ2-7; D is possibly TRBD1 (8 bases). Per germline, CDR1 SGHTA and CDR2 FQGNSA. This CDR3 is built from 15 residues. V lost 5 bases and J 3 bases, leaving 17 bases between the germline ends. The CDR3 protein is CASSPTGGGIYEQYF. The CDR3 nucleotides are TGTGCCAGCAGCCCAACAGGGGGGGGGATCTACGAGCAGTACTTC.

This clonotype was seen repeatedly, ten times or more. The rearrangement joins TRBV20-1 to TRBJ2-7; 8 bases are shared with TRBD1. The CDR3 has 12 amino acids. Trimming cost V 4 bases and J 7 bases; bases outside gene matches: 6. The germline gives CDR1 DFQATT, CDR2 SNEGSKA (reference sequence). For the CDR3, the DNA is TGCAGTGCTACGGTCACAGGGGGAGAGCAGTACTTC. Its protein product is CSATVTGGEQYF.

There are a few counts of this clonotype. The chain employs TRBV18 and TRBJ2-4, with 7 bases aligning to TRBD1. This CDR3 contains 13 residues. V lost 3 bases, J lost 4 bases, and 0 bases stayed unmatched. Germline CDR1 KGHSH, CDR2 LQKENI. CDR3 in DNA: TGTGCCAGCTCACCGACAGGGAAAAACATTCAGTACTTC. It encodes CASSPTGKNIQYF.

This sequence joins TRBV5-6 and TRBJ2-5; 9 nucleotides agree with TRBD1. From germline, CDR1 is SGHDT and CDR2 YYEEEE. J gave up 4 bases and V 4 bases, and 8 bases lay outside the gene matches. The CDR3 is 15 amino acids. The CDR3 sequence is CASSTGTGFGETQYF. The CDR3 nucleotides are TGTGCCAGCAGCACCGGGACAGGGTTTGGAGAGACCCAGTACTTC.

In its sample, this clonotype was seen a few times. The V gene is TRBV28, the J gene TRBJ2-7; D perhaps matches TRBD2 (5 bases). CDR3 length: 15 amino acids. Germline V CDR1 and CDR2: MDHEN, SYDVKM. V lost 1 base, J lost 4 bases, and 14 bases lay in between. The DNA for the CDR3 is TGTGCCAGCAGTTTATCTGGCGGGTTCGGGTACGAGCAGTACTTC. It is translated as CASSLSGGFGYEQYF.

This clonotype was observed a handful of times. The chain has TRBV7-9 and TRBJ2-7, with 11 positions matching TRBD2. Trimming at V came to 5 bases and at J to 2 bases, leaving 2 bases not matched to a gene. Germline assignment: CDR1 SEHNR and CDR2 FQNEAQ (reference sequence). The CDR3 covers 14 residues. CDR3 amino acids: CASSDSGRAYEQYF. The DNA for the CDR3 is TGTGCCAGCAGCGATAGCGGGAGGGCCTACGAGCAGTACTTC.

V usage is TRBV7-9 and J usage is TRBJ1-2; D is perhaps TRBD1 (5 bases). V lost 5 bases to trimming and J lost 3 bases, with 10 bases between them. This CDR3 region has 13 residues. Per the germline V gene, CDR1 is SEHNR and CDR2 is FQNEAQ (reference sequence). CDR3: CASSLQGHYGYTF. The CDR3 region has the DNA TGTGCCAGCAGCCTTCAGGGACACTATGGCTACACCTTC.